The next 28 T cell receptor beta chains were all read from a single sample in a study of identifying expanded T cells in peripheral blood. Libraries were prepared by immunoSEQ multiplex PCR; TCRdb keeps only in-frame clonotypes and omits some of them. The sample carries approximately 85,000 clones, more than 70% recorded once. Specimen: blood. The origin of the receptors is a person aged 18 to 75 in good health.

Concerning this clone itself: The same CDR3 can be traced to other DNA sequences in this sample. The chain couples TRBV7-9 to TRBJ2-7; D call uncertain. CDR3 length: 12 residues. Trimming took 1 base from V and 4 from J, leaving 5 bases between them. The germline V gene has CDR1 SEHNR and CDR2 FQNEAQ (reference sequence). The CDR3 DNA reads TGTGCCAGCAGCTTAGGGAGTTACGAGCAGTACTTC. It specifies CASSLGSYEQYF.

The J gene is TRBJ2-7, the V gene TRBV28; 9 nucleotides match TRBD1. The CDR3 is made up of 18 amino acids. Germline values: CDR1 MDHEN, CDR2 SYDVKM. V lost 4 bases, J lost 7 bases, and 20 bases stayed unmatched. This CDR3 is CASSSALPGQGVYLEQYF. CDR3 nucleotide sequence: TGTGCCAGCAGTTCGGCGCTACCGGGACAGGGAGTGTATCTGGAGCAGTACTTC. Together with reference TRBV28 and TRBJ2-7, the CDR3 gives the full variable domain: DVKVTQSSRYLVKRTGEKVFLECVQDMDHENMFWYRQDPGLGLRLIYFSYDVKMKEKGDIPEGYSVSREKKERFSLILESASTNQTSMYLCASSSALPGQGVYLEQYFGPGTRLTVT.

V gene TRBV4-2 combines with J gene TRBJ2-7; 11 bases fit TRBD2. The germline V gene has CDR1 LGHNA and CDR2 YNFKEQ. The CDR3 extends over 16 amino acids. With 2 bases clipped from V and 2 bases from J, the junction kept 5 bases outside the gene matches. The CDR3 reads CASSQLSGGGPYEQYF. CDR3 sequence (DNA): TGTGCCAGCAGCCAACTTAGCGGGGGGGGTCCCTACGAGCAGTACTTC.

The J gene is TRBJ1-6, the V gene TRBV11-2; the D is unclear. Germline V gene lookup returns CDR1 SGHAT and CDR2 FQNNGV. With 1 base removed from V and 7 bases from J, the gap between germline ends came to 8 bases. CDR3 length: 14 residues. Here the CDR3 reads CASSLGARNSPLHF. The CDR3 DNA reads as TGTGCCAGCAGCTTAGGGGCACGGAATTCACCCCTCCACTTT.

The chain has TRBV7-2 and TRBJ1-2; D call uncertain. In germline, CDR1 is SGHTA, CDR2 FQGNSA. V was cut by 0 bases and J by 4 bases, with 3 bases left in between. This CDR3 spans 12 amino acids. The CDR3: CASSLASYGYTF. CDR3 nucleotides: TGTGCCAGCAGCTTAGCCAGCTATGGCTACACCTTC.

The chain is built from TRBV2 and TRBJ2-7, with 7 bases fitting TRBD1. With V trimmed by 1 base and J by 7 bases, 4 bases remained unmatched. This CDR3 is built from 13 residues. From germline, CDR1 is SNHLY and CDR2 FYNNEI. CDR3 sequence reads: CASSEDRGTEQYF. CDR3 in DNA: TGTGCCAGCAGTGAAGACAGGGGCACTGAGCAGTACTTC.

The V and J genes are TRBV6-6 and TRBJ2-5; D possibly matches TRBD1 or TRBD2 (5 bases each). This CDR3 comprises 12 residues. Germline CDR1 and CDR2: MNHNY and SVGAGI (reference sequence). V was shortened by 6 bases and J by 4 bases, with 9 bases between the two germline ends. CDR3: CASRGVAETQYF. Written as DNA, the CDR3 is TGTGCCAGCAGGGGGGTGGCAGAGACCCAGTACTTC.

This chain uses TRBV7-9 with TRBJ2-5; D tentatively reads TRBD1 or TRBD2 (5 bases each). Germline CDR1 reads SEHNR; CDR2 reads FQNEAQ (reference sequence). V was shortened by 1 base and J by 1 base, with 7 bases between the two germline ends. CDR3 length: 14 amino acids. The CDR3 here is CASSLVGPQETQYF. The CDR3 DNA sequence: TGTGCCAGCAGCTTAGTGGGACCCCAAGAGACCCAGTACTTC. Full variable domain (rest looked up from reference TRBV7-9 and TRBJ2-5): DTGVSQNPRHKITKRGQNVTFRCDPISEHNRLYWYRQTLGQGPEFLTYFQNEAQLEKSRLLSDRFSAERPKGSFSTLEIQRTEQGDSAMYLCASSLVGPQETQYFGPGTRLLVL.

The rearrangement joins TRBV11-2 to TRBJ1-4; D gene unclear. Trimming shortened V by 7 bases and J by 5 bases, and 20 bases separated the two germline ends. Germline lookup yields CDR1 SGHAT and CDR2 FQNNGV. CDR3 length equals 16 residues. CDR3 amino acids: CASTRARRRGNEKLFF. The DNA of the CDR3 is TGTGCCAGCACCCGGGCCCGTCGCAGAGGGAATGAAAAACTGTTTTTT.

This chain connects TRBV4-3 to TRBJ1-2; D remains unclear. The V end lost 3 bases, the J end lost 0 bases, and 8 bases lay between the germline ends. This CDR3 comprises 14 residues. Germline loops: CDR1 LGHNA, CDR2 YSLEER. The CDR3 here is CASSQEGTNYGYTF. CDR3 in DNA: TGCGCCAGCAGCCAGGAGGGCACTAACTATGGCTACACCTTC.

V is TRBV4-2 and J is TRBJ2-3; 9 nucleotides align to TRBD2. Germline V gene lookup returns CDR1 LGHNA and CDR2 YNFKEQ. After removal of 4 bases from V and 2 bases from J, the junction contained 7 bases not matched to a gene. CDR3 length: 16 residues. The CDR3 region has the DNA TGTGCCAGCAGCCTGGCAAGCGGGGGGTACACAGATACGCAGTATTTT. Protein sequence: CASSLASGGYTDTQYF.

V is TRBV2 and J is TRBJ1-1; D is uncertain. Trimming removed 5 bases at V and 0 bases at J, with 10 bases between. The CDR3 is 14 amino acids. Germline V gives CDR1 SNHLY, CDR2 FYNNEI. The CDR3 here is CASSFAGMNTEAFF. The CDR3 DNA reads TGTGCCAGCAGTTTTGCGGGGATGAACACTGAAGCTTTCTTT. Based on the CDR3 plus reference TRBV2 and TRBJ1-1, the full variable domain is EPEVTQTPSHQVTQMGQEVILRCVPISNHLYFYWYRQILGQKVEFLVSFYNNEISEKSEIFDDQFSVERPDGSNFTLKIRSTKLEDSAMYFCASSFAGMNTEAFFGQGTRLTVV.

The gene calls are TRBV18 and TRBJ2-3; 7 bases match TRBD1. Germline V CDR1 and CDR2: KGHSH, LQKENI. V gave up 4 bases and J gave up 4 bases; unmatched junction bases: 8. This CDR3 has 15 amino acids. In DNA, the CDR3 is TGTGCCAGCTCACAAACCGGGACAGCCTCAGATACGCAGTATTTT. The encoded protein is CASSQTGTASDTQYF.

J is TRBJ2-7 and V is TRBV28, with TRBD1 matching 10 bases. V dropped 2 bases and J dropped 4; count of bases not matched to a gene: 5. The CDR3 length is 15 residues. Germline loops: CDR1 MDHEN, CDR2 SYDVKM. CDR3 in amino acids: CASSLTGTGEYEQYF. The CDR3 DNA is TGTGCCAGCAGTTTAACCGGGACAGGGGAATACGAGCAGTACTTC.

V is TRBV11-2 and J is TRBJ1-1; TRBD1 might be the D (5 bases). V was shortened by 5 bases and J by 7 bases, with 14 bases between the two germline ends. Germline CDR1 and CDR2: SGHAT and FQNNGV. The length of the CDR3 is 13 residues. Here the CDR3 reads CASSILQASEAFF. CDR3 nucleotide sequence: TGTGCCAGCAGCATCTTACAGGCGAGTGAAGCTTTCTTT.

Concerning this clone itself: Because the CDR3's place on the DNA is in doubt, the DNA is left out and the CDR3 is given as listed by TCRdb. The V gene is TRBV6-8, the J gene TRBJ1-5; TRBD1 was called by the table and not checked on the DNA. The CDR3 spans 15 amino acids, including both terminal residues. Germline CDR1 reads MNHGY; CDR2 reads SAAAGT. This chain's CDR3 is CASSKGQAPILAQHF.

The V gene is TRBV5-6, the J gene TRBJ2-1, with 8 positions matching TRBD1. V lost 2 bases and J lost 7; bases outside the gene matches: 8. This CDR3 spans 15 amino acids. Germline lookup yields CDR1 SGHDT and CDR2 YYEEEE. CDR3 DNA sequence: TGTGCCAGCAGCTTCGGACAGGGAGCCGGGAATGAGCAGTTCTTC. Encoded protein: CASSFGQGAGNEQFF.

CDR3 loop: CASSLLRAEAFF. DNA for the CDR3: TGTGCCAGCAGCTTATTAAGGGCTGAAGCTTTCTTT. The V call is TRBV7-2, the J call TRBJ1-1; D unclear. The germline V and J ends were trimmed by 2 bases and 6 bases, with 7 bases remaining between them. This CDR3 spans 12 amino acids. Germline V gene data show CDR1 as SGHTA and CDR2 as FQGNSA. The full variable domain, its missing parts supplied by reference TRBV7-2 and TRBJ1-1, is GAGVSQSPSNKVTEKGKDVELRCDPISGHTALYWYRQSLGQGLEFLIYFQGNSAPDKSGLPSDRFSAERTGGSVSTLTIQRTQQEDSAVYLCASSLLRAEAFFGQGTRLTVV.

This chain's CDR3 is CASSVGRNNEQFF. Written as DNA, the CDR3 is TGTGCCAGCAGCGTGGGCAGAAACAATGAGCAGTTCTTC. The chain combines TRBV9 with TRBJ2-1; the D is unclear. The V gene's germline CDR1 is SGDLS and CDR2 YYNGEE. This CDR3 is 13 amino acids long. Trimming pared 2 bases from V and 5 bases from J, leaving 8 bases between.

CDR3 residues: CASSDSKLTGSHEQYF. The DNA of the CDR3 is TGTGCCAGCAGTGACTCGAAATTGACAGGGAGCCACGAGCAGTACTTC. The gene calls are TRBV6-4 and TRBJ2-7, with 7 bases that match TRBD1. The CDR3 covers 16 residues. Trimming at V came to 0 bases and at J to 5 bases, leaving 10 bases not matched to a gene. Germline V gene lookup returns CDR1 MRHNA and CDR2 SNTAGT.

The chain joins TRBV5-1 to TRBJ2-3; D might be TRBD1 (7 bases). The V and J ends lost 4 bases and 7 bases respectively, with 13 bases between them. Germline CDR1 is SGHRS and CDR2 is YFSETQ. This CDR3 spans 13 amino acids. The CDR3 loop reads CASSPEGANTQYF. The CDR3 DNA reads as TGCGCCAGCAGCCCGGAGGGGGCGAATACGCAGTATTTT. The full variable domain, in which reference TRBV5-1 and TRBJ2-3 provide the parts outside the CDR3, is KAGVTQTPRYLIKTRGQQVTLSCSPISGHRSVSWYQQTPGQGLQFLFEYFSETQRNKGNFPGRFSGRQFSNSRSEMNVSTLELGDSALYLCASSPEGANTQYFGPGTRLTVL.

The sample holds one count of this clone. CDR3 sequence (DNA): TGTGCCAGCAGCTTAGGCCAACAGCAGTACGAGCAGTACTTC. As protein: CASSLGQQQYEQYF. This chain connects TRBV11-2 to TRBJ2-7; no clear D gene. Germline-derived CDR1 and CDR2 are SGHAT and FQNNGV. The V end lost 1 base, the J end lost 4 bases, and 11 bases lay between the germline ends. The CDR3 extends over 14 amino acids.

The chain has TRBV28 and TRBJ2-7, with a tentative D call TRBD2 (6 bases). Trimming left V 10 bases short and J 3 bases short, with 19 bases between. CDR1 is MDHEN and CDR2 is SYDVKM in the germline V gene. There are 14 residues in the CDR3. The CDR3 here is CATWGSGLNYEQYF. As DNA, the CDR3 is TGTGCCACCTGGGGGTCGGGACTTAACTACGAGCAGTACTTC.

This chain uses TRBV6-5 with TRBJ2-3, with 9 bases fitting TRBD2. V lost 0 bases and J lost 5; bases outside the gene matches: 6. Germline V lookup: CDR1 MNHEY, CDR2 SVGAGI. This CDR3 comprises 16 residues. The CDR3 bases are TGTGCCAGCAGTTACTCGATTGGTAGCGGGGGAGATACGCAGTATTTT. It is translated as CASSYSIGSGGDTQYF.

The chain recombines TRBV5-4 with TRBJ1-1, with a tentative D call TRBD1 (6 bases). CDR3 length: 16 amino acids. From germline, CDR1 is SGHNT and CDR2 YYREEE (reference sequence). V gave up 4 bases and J gave up 0 bases, with 16 bases separating them. The CDR3 coding sequence is TGTGCCAGCAGCCCGGGGGGGCTGGAGATGAACACTGAAGCTTTCTTT. Its translation is CASSPGGLEMNTEAFF.

The V gene is TRBV13, the J gene TRBJ1-1; D not certain. The CDR3 spans 15 residues. CDR1 is PRHDT and CDR2 is FYEKMQ in the germline V gene (reference sequence). Trimming shortened V by 5 bases and J by 1 base, and 14 bases separated the two germline ends. CDR3 nucleotide sequence: TGTGCCAGCAGCACAAAAGGGTTATGGAACACTGAAGCTTTCTTT. Amino acid sequence: CASSTKGLWNTEAFF.

V is TRBV6-5 and J is TRBJ2-5; D may be TRBD2 (6 bases). Trimming shortened V by 2 bases and J by 5 bases, and 9 bases separated the two germline ends. The germline V gene encodes CDR1 MNHEY and CDR2 SVGAGI. CDR3 length: 13 amino acids. Written as DNA, the CDR3 is TGTGCCAGCAGTTACGCGGGGTGGGAGACCCAGTACTTC. As protein: CASSYAGWETQYF.

The V and J genes are TRBV7-2 and TRBJ1-2; 7 bases line up with TRBD1. This CDR3 has 15 amino acids. V lost 0 bases, J lost 8 bases, and 9 bases stayed unmatched. CDR1 and CDR2 from the germline V gene are SGHTA and FQGNSA. CDR3 protein: CASSLAQGVSGGYTF. CDR3 in DNA: TGTGCCAGCAGCTTAGCTCAGGGGGTGTCTGGAGGCTACACCTTC.